This TCR beta chain originates from a study of T-cell reconstitution after alpha-beta-depleted transplantation in children. This sample's TCRbeta library carried unique molecular identifier barcodes. TCRdb called the PCR reads again in MiXCR, with one record for every CDR3 protein. The top ten clones hold about 5% of a sample with 200,000 to 250,000 distinct CDR3 sequences, 24% of them seen once. A note on this clonotype: What it recognizes is unknown.

Findings of the study overall: Once a year had passed after transplant, T-cell counts and diversity came mostly from newly produced T cells. At around two months after transplant, the alpha-beta T cells were reportedly derived from several hundred expanded clones that came from non-depleted graft cells.

With V trimmed by 6 bases and J by 4 bases, 8 bases remained unmatched. The CDR3 has 13 residues. Per the germline V gene, CDR1 is DFQATT and CDR2 is SNEGSKA (reference sequence). The sample here was PBMCs, mostly from graft donor cells, taken 360 days after TCRalphabeta/CD19-depleted stem cell transplant. The chain employs TRBV20-1 and TRBJ1-1; 7 nucleotides align to TRBD1. The receptor was isolated from a female patient between 2 and 10 years old who had a stem cell transplant for congenital amegakaryocytic thrombocytopenia, so the T cells may come from the graft donor. In DNA, the CDR3 is TGCAGTGCGTCAAGACAGGGTCGCACTGAAGCTTTCTTT. It yields the protein CSASRQGRTEAFF.